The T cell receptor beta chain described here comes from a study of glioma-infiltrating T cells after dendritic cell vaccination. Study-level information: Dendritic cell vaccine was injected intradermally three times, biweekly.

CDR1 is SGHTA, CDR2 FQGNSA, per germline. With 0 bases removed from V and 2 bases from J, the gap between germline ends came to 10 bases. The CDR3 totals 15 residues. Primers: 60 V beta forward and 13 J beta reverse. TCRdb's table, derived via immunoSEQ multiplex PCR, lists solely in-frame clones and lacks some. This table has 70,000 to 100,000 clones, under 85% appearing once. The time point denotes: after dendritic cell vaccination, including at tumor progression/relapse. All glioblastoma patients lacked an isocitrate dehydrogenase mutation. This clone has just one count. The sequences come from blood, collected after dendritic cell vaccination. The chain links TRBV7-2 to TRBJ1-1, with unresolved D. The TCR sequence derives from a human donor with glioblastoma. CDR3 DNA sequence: TGTGCCAGCAGCTTAGCGGCCAGACTAAACACTGAAGCTTTCTTT. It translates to CASSLAARLNTEAFF.